This T cell receptor beta chain originates from a study of molecular identifiers for immune sequencing clone quantification (dated by TCRdb to 2016 to 2019). Some background on the complete study: For a replicate experiment, the RNA from either approximately 20,000 or 100,000 naive CD8 T cells was divided into five aliquots, and four of those aliquots went on to sequencing. This methods study benchmarked molecular-identifier clustering-based TCR repertoire sequencing (MIDCIRS) and TCR RNA copy counting, using CD8 T cells to do so. The study at large found these results: Highly expanded clone sizes could be underestimated if identical TCR molecules share a barcode. In CMV-specific effector cells, clones with more than 20 RNA copies contained over 99% of molecules, whereas in naive cells such clones contained under 1% of molecules. Spiked-in Jurkat TCR RNA equivalent to a single cell was reported to be detectable even among over 800,000 naive CD8 T cells. Modeling estimated roughly 3.2 recovered TCR RNA copies per cell, compared with about 10 by digital PCR, which implies roughly 29% capture efficiency. When barcode sub-clustering was left out, chimeric consensus sequences inflated TCR diversity, with chimeras reaching as high as 47%. The naive libraries included spiked-in Jurkat TCR RNA (approximately 11 copies' worth), and this RNA is not part of the donor repertoire.

Library prep was done by PCR. The reads were generated on a NextSeq 500. Bulk TCR libraries were generated as previously described, with the TCR primers listed in Table S5 used. Purification of total RNA was performed with the Qiagen AllPrep DNA/RNA kit. Before analysis, reads from multiple sequencing runs of the same library were pooled. Under the source paper's analysis protocol: Reads were retained only if their TCR constant sequence matched exactly, and those retained reads were trimmed to 150 nt and grouped according to their 12-nt molecular barcodes. Reads inside each barcode group were sub-clustered using a 15% Levenshtein threshold, and a quality-weighted consensus sequence was constructed for each RNA molecule. Non-functional sequences were discarded, and so were lower-count sequences lying one edit away from another sequence. On the basis of fitting two negative binomial distributions, barcode sub-clusters with fewer than 20% of the maximum read count were discarded. In TCRdb, the public reads were trimmed at Q25 with fastp and aligned with MiXCR, with productive beta chains retained. Under each unique CDR3 protein, matching rows form one entry showing the most common genes and DNA. None of the V and J calls come from the authors' own analysis; TCRdb made them. The sample table lists approximately 500,000 distinct CDR3 sequences, less than 30% of them with a count of one. The top ten clonotypes cover about 0.75% of the sample.

Naive CD8 T cell libraries were made from roughly 18,000 to 920,000 sorted cells using 10%, 30% or 50% of purified RNA. Naive CD8 T cells, defined as CD8+CD4-CCR7+CD45RA+, were FACS-sorted into RLT Plus buffer on a BD FACSAria II. To test detection sensitivity, Jurkat RNA equivalent to ten TCR copies was spiked into samples of about 19,000-1,100,000 naive CD8 T cells. CD8 T cells were enriched with RosetteSep CD8+ T Cell Enrichment Cocktail and Ficoll-Paque, followed by ACK red cell lysis. This clonotype was seen more than once but under ten times. The antigen it binds to is not known. The record has no base qualities; no much larger clone is one base away. CDR3 length: 14 amino acids, cysteine to phenylalanine. Only the CDR3 DNA stays, 42 bases, in frame from base 1. Trimming accounts for 8 bases at V and 0 bases at J, while the number of junction bases matched to no gene is 7. Based on the germline V gene (reference sequence), the CDR1 and CDR2 sequences are GTSNPN and SVGIG.

Sequenced: naive CD8+ T cells from blood, with Jurkat cell RNA spiked in. In the paper's terms, the cell subset or site label means: FACS-sorted CD8+CD4-CCR7+CD45RA+ naive T cells. The V gene is TRBV30 and the J gene is TRBJ2-3; 8 bases in between match TRBD2. The sequence derives from a human donor in good health. Some libraries in this study had Jurkat cell RNA spiked in. The CDR3 loop reads CAHSGTRSTDTQYF. The DNA reads as follows: TGTGCCCATTCCGGGACTAGAAGCACAGATACGCAGTATTTT.